Shown below are 15 T cell receptor beta chains from a single sample sequenced in a study of T cell repertoires in cytomegalovirus infection. TCRdb called the reads again in MiXCR, with one record for every CDR3 protein. The sample holds about 450,000 distinct CDR3 sequences, 30% to 40% seen once. Source material: PBMCs. These receptor sequences come from a human donor in good health (CMV status not recorded). Some clones in this sample may be carry-over from other donors' samples.

This clonotype was recorded at least ten times. J is TRBJ2-3 and V is TRBV7-6; TRBD2 agrees at 8 bases. Germline V gene data show CDR1 as SGHVS and CDR2 as FNYEAQ. Trimming at V came to 0 bases and at J to 10 bases, leaving 12 bases not matched to a gene. This CDR3 is built from 16 residues. The CDR3 sequence is CASSLARGSGVFPQYF. The CDR3 coding sequence is TGTGCCAGCAGCTTAGCCAGGGGTAGCGGGGTGTTTCCGCAGTATTTT.

V and J are TRBV12-3 or TRBV12-4 and TRBJ1-3; 7 nucleotides line up with TRBD1. The CDR3 is 14 residues long. The J segment lost 3 bases and the V segment lost 5 bases, leaving 4 bases of the junction unmatched. CDR3 region: CASSPQGFGNTIYF. The DNA for the CDR3 is TGTGCCAGCAGTCCACAGGGGTTTGGAAACACCATATATTTT.

A note on this clonotype: Being one base from a much bigger clone, this may be a read error. A read error is likely, as this CDR3 ends without the conserved phenylalanine or tryptophan. This chain connects TRBV6-6 to TRBJ2-5; perhaps TRBD1 as D (6 bases). The CDR3 is made up of 17 amino acids. The ends were cut back, 0 bases at V and 5 bases at J, with 19 bases in the middle. Germline V gene sequence: CDR1 MNHNY, CDR2 SVGAGI (reference sequence). The CDR3 sequence: CASSYSMVGQGFETQYL. CDR3 DNA: TGTGCCAGCAGTTACTCGATGGTCGGTCAGGGGTTTGAGACCCAGTACTTA.

This clonotype has more than one count but fewer than ten. The CDR3 protein is CASSLEGTSGYNEQFF. In nucleotides, the CDR3 is TGTGCCAGCAGTCTCGAGGGGACTAGCGGATACAATGAGCAGTTCTTC. The chain joins TRBV12-3 or TRBV12-4 to TRBJ2-1, with 11 positions matching TRBD2. V gave up 5 bases and J gave up 4 bases; unmatched junction bases: 7. This CDR3 is built from 16 residues.

Comments on this clonotype: The conserved phenylalanine or tryptophan is not found at the CDR3 terminus, so this likely reflects a read error. The chain couples TRBV7-2 to TRBJ1-2; 7 positions match TRBD1. J was trimmed by 4 bases and V by 1 base; bases with no gene match: 0. CDR3 length equals 13 residues. Germline V gene sequence: CDR1 SGHTA, CDR2 FQGNSA. The chain's CDR3 is CASSLEGAYGYTC. CDR3 DNA: TGTGCCAGCAGCTTAGAGGGGGCCTATGGCTACACCTGC.

The J gene is TRBJ2-7, the V gene TRBV2; D is perhaps TRBD1 or TRBD2 (5 bases each). The germline CDR1 and CDR2 sequences are SNHLY and FYNNEI. Trimming pared 6 bases from V and 4 bases from J, leaving 31 bases between. The CDR3 covers 19 residues. CDR3 bases: TGTGCCAGCAGACCAAGTGGAGCCCCGGGACCGATAAGCTGGTACGAGCAGTACTTC. Protein sequence: CASRPSGAPGPISWYEQYF.

This clonotype occurred many times. The chain is built from TRBV12-3 or TRBV12-4 and TRBJ1-5, with 8 bases aligning to TRBD1. The V and J ends lost 5 bases and 0 bases, in that order; junction bases with no gene match: 6. The CDR3 runs to 16 residues. For the CDR3, the DNA is TGTGCCAGCAGTCCCCGGACAGGGAATAGCAATCAGCCCCAGCATTTT. It specifies CASSPRTGNSNQPQHF.

The table lists this clonotype with many counts. V is TRBV20-1 and J is TRBJ1-5; no reliable D call. This CDR3 is 15 amino acids long. The V gene's germline CDR1 is DFQATT and CDR2 SNEGSKA (reference sequence). V dropped 1 base and J dropped 4 bases, with 14 bases sitting between them. CDR3 in amino acids: CSARVRSMRNQPQHF. The CDR3 DNA sequence: TGCAGTGCTAGAGTGAGGTCAATGAGGAATCAGCCCCAGCATTTT.

Many counts were recorded for this clonotype. The chain links TRBV7-2 to TRBJ2-5, with D unclear. Germline lookup yields CDR1 SGHTA and CDR2 FQGNSA. Trimming took 1 base from V and 0 from J, leaving 9 bases between them. This CDR3 is built from 15 residues. DNA of the CDR3: TGTGCCAGCAGCTTAGTTGGGCCGTACCAAGAGACCCAGTACTTC. This encodes CASSLVGPYQETQYF.

The chain is built from TRBV7-3 and TRBJ2-7, with 11 nucleotides matching TRBD1. V lost 5 bases to trimming and J lost 4 bases; unmatched junction nucleotides: 4. CDR1 is SGHTA and CDR2 is FQGTGA in the germline V gene. The CDR3 sequence is 14 residues long. CDR3 bases: TGTGCCAGCAGCCAGGGACAGGGGGTATACGAGCAGTACTTC. Translating gives CASSQGQGVYEQYF. Variable domain in full (rest from reference TRBV7-3 and TRBJ2-7): GAGVSQTPSNKVTEKGKYVELRCDPISGHTALYWYRQSLGQGPEFLIYFQGTGAADDSGLPNDRFFAVRPEGSVSTLKIQRTERGDSAVYLCASSQGQGVYEQYFGPGTRLTVT.

The chain combines TRBV29-1 with TRBJ1-1; 7 nucleotides align to TRBD1. Germline lookup yields CDR1 SQVTM and CDR2 ANQGSEA. V dropped 6 bases and J dropped 0; count of bases not matched to a gene: 7. CDR3 length: 14 residues. This chain's CDR3 is CSVAGGSLNTEAFF. The CDR3, as DNA: TGCAGCGTGGCAGGGGGTAGTTTGAACACTGAAGCTTTCTTT.

The rearrangement uses TRBV29-1 and TRBJ2-5, with 11 positions matching TRBD2. With 6 bases clipped from V and 2 bases from J, the junction kept 8 bases outside the gene matches. Germline CDR1 is SQVTM and CDR2 is ANQGSEA. The CDR3 loop spans 15 amino acids. In nucleotides, the CDR3 is TGCAGCGTCCCCCTGGGACTAGCGGTACAAGAGACCCAGTACTTC. It translates to CSVPLGLAVQETQYF.

This clonotype was counted only a few times. The CDR3 nucleotides are TGTGCCAGCAGTTCCAGGGGGGGGGCCTCCTACAATGAGCAGTTCTTC. It encodes CASSSRGGASYNEQFF. The chain employs TRBV6-5 and TRBJ2-1; possibly TRBD1 or TRBD2 for D (7 bases each). The V end lost 4 bases, the J end lost 0 bases, and 13 bases lay between the germline ends. Germline loops: CDR1 MNHEY, CDR2 SVGAGI. The CDR3 consists of 16 residues.

The sample holds a few counts of this clonotype. The rearrangement joins TRBV6-2 or TRBV6-3 to TRBJ1-1; maybe TRBD1 (6 bases). The germline V gene encodes CDR1 MNHEY and CDR2 SVGEGT. V was shortened by 6 bases and J by 0 bases, with 17 bases between the two germline ends. CDR3 length: 16 amino acids. Here the CDR3 reads CASRGTSGNVNTEAFF. The CDR3, as DNA: TGTGCCAGCAGGGGGACATCAGGAAATGTGAACACTGAAGCTTTCTTT.

This clonotype was seen many times. The rearrangement joins TRBV7-9 to TRBJ2-7; D not resolved. Germline values: CDR1 SEHNR, CDR2 FQNEAQ (reference sequence). The ends were cut back, 0 bases at V and 3 bases at J, with 6 bases in the middle. The CDR3 is 13 amino acids. In nucleotides, the CDR3 is TGTGCCAGCAGCTTAGCACAGAACTACGAGCAGTACTTC. It yields the protein CASSLAQNYEQYF.